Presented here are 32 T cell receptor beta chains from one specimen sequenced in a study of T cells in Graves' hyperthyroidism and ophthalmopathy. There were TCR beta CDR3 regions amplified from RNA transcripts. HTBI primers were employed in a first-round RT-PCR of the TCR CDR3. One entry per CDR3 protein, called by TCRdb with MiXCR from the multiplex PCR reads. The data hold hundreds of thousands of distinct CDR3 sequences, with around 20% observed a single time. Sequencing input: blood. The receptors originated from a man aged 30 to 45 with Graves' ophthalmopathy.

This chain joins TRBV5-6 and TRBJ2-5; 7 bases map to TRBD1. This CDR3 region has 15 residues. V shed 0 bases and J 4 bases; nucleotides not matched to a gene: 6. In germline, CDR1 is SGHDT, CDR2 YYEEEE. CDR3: CASSLAGQHRETQYF. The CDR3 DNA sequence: TGTGCCAGCAGCTTGGCGGGACAGCATCGAGAGACCCAGTACTTC.

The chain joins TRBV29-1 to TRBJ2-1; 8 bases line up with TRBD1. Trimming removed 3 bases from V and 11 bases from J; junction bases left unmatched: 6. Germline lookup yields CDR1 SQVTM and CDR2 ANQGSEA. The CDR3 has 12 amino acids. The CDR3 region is CSVEEGQGQQFF. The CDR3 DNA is TGCAGCGTTGAGGAAGGACAGGGACAGCAGTTCTTC.

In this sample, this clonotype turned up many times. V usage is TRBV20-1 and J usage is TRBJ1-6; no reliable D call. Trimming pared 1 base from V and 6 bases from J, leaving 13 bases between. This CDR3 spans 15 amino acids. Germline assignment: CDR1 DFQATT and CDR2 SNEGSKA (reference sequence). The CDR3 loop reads CSARGNGQLNSPLHF. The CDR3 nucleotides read TGCAGTGCTAGAGGCAACGGGCAGCTTAATTCACCCCTCCACTTT.

CDR3 in amino acids: CSASAPQETQYF. In DNA, the CDR3 is TGCAGTGCTAGTGCTCCCCAAGAGACCCAGTACTTC. The chain carries TRBV20-1 and TRBJ2-5; no clear D. V was shortened by 3 bases and J by 1 base, with 6 bases between the two germline ends. Germline assignment: CDR1 DFQATT and CDR2 SNEGSKA (reference sequence). This CDR3 has 12 amino acids.

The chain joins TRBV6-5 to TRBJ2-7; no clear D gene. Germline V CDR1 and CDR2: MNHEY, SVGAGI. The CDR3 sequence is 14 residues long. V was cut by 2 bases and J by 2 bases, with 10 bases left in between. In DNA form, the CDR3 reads TGTGCCAGCAGTTACGGAGAAATAGCCTACGAGCAGTACTTC. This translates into CASSYGEIAYEQYF.

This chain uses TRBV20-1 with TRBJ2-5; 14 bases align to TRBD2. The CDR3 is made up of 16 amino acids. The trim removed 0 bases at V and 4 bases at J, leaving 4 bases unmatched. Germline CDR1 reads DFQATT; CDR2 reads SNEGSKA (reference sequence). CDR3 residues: CSARDGTSGGLETQYF. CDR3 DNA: TGCAGTGCTAGAGATGGGACTAGCGGGGGCCTAGAGACCCAGTACTTC.

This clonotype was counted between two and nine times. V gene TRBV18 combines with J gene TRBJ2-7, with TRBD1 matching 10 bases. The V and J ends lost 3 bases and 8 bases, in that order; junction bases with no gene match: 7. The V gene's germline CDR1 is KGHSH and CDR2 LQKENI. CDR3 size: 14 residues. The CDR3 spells CASSPVTGGTKQYF. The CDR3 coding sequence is TGTGCCAGCTCACCTGTGACAGGGGGCACCAAGCAGTACTTC.

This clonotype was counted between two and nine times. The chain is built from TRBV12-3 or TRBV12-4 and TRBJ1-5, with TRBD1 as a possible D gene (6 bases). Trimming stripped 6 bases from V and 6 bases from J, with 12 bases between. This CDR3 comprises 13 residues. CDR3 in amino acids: CASRQGGTQPQHF. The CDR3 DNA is TGTGCCAGCAGACAGGGAGGTACTCAGCCCCAGCATTTT.

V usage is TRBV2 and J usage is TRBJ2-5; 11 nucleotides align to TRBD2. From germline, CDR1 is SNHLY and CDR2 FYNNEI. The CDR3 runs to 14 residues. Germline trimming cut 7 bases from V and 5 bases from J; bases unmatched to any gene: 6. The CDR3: CASKIAGGRETQYF. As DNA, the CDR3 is TGTGCCAGCAAAATAGCGGGAGGGCGGGAGACCCAGTACTTC.

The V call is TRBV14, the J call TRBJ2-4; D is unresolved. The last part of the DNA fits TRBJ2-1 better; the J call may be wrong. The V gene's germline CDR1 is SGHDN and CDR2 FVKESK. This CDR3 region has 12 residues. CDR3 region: CASSQVVPYQFF. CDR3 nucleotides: TGTGCCAGCAGCCAAGTCGTCCCGTATCAGTTCTTC.

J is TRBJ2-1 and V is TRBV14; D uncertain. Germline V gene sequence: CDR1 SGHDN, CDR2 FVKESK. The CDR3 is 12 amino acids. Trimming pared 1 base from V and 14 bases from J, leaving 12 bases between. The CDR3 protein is CASSQVMAVKFF. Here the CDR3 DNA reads TGTGCCAGCAGCCAAGTCATGGCGGTTAAGTTCTTC.

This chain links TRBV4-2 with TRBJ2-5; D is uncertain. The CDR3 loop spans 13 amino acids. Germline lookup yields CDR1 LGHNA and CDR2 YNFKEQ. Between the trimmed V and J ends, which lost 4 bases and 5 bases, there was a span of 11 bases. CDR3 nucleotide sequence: TGTGCCAGCAGCCCCTCGGCCACGGAGACCCAGTACTTC. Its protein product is CASSPSATETQYF.

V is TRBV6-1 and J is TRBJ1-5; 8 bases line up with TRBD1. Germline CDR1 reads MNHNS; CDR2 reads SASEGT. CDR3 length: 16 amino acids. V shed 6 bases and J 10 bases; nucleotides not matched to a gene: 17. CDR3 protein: CASRQNGQGPNAPQHF. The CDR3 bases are TGTGCCAGCAGACAAAACGGACAGGGCCCCAATGCACCCCAGCATTTT.

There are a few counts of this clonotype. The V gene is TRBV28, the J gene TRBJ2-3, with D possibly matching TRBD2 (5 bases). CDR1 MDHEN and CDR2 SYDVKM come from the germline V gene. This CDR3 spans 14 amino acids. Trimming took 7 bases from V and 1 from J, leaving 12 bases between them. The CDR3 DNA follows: TGTGCCAGCACGGAGCGGTGGGGCACAGATACGCAGTATTTT. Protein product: CASTERWGTDTQYF.

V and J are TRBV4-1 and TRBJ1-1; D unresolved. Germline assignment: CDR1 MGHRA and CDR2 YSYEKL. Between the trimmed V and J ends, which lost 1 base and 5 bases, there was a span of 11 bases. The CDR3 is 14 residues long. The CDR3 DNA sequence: TGCGCCAGCAGCCAAGTTGGCGGGGTGACTGAAGCTTTCTTT. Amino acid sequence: CASSQVGGVTEAFF.

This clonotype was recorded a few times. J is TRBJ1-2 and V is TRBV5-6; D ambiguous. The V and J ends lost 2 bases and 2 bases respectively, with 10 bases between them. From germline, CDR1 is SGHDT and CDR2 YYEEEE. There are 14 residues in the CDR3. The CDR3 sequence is CASSLRGPNYGYTF. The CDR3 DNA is TGTGCCAGCAGCTTACGGGGTCCCAACTATGGCTACACCTTC.

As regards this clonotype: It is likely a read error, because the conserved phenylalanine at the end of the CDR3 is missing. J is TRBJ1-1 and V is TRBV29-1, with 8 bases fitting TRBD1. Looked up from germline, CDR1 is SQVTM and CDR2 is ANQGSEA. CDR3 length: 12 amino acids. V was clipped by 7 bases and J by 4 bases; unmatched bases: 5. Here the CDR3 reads CSAGQAGTEAFS. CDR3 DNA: TGCAGCGCGGGACAGGCGGGCACTGAAGCTTTCTCT.

CDR3 DNA sequence: TGTGCCAGCAGCTTAGACAGTAACAATGAGCAGTTCTTC. Protein: CASSLDSNNEQFF. The chain is built from TRBV7-9 and TRBJ2-1; D call uncertain. This CDR3 comprises 13 residues. V dropped 1 base and J dropped 5 bases, with 6 bases sitting between them. Germline assignment: CDR1 SEHNR and CDR2 FQNEAQ (reference sequence).

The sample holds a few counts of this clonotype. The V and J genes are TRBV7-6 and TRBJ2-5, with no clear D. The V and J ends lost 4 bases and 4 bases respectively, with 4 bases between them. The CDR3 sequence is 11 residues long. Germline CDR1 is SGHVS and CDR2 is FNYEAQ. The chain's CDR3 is CASSSAETQYF. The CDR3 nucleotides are TGTGCCAGCAGCTCCGCAGAGACCCAGTACTTC.

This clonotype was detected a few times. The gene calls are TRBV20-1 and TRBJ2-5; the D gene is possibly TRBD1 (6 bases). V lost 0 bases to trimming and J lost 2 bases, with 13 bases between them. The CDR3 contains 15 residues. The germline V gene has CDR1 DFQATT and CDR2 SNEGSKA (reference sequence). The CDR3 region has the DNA TGCAGTGCTAGAGATCTCGGGACACCTCAAGAGACCCAGTACTTC. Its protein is CSARDLGTPQETQYF.

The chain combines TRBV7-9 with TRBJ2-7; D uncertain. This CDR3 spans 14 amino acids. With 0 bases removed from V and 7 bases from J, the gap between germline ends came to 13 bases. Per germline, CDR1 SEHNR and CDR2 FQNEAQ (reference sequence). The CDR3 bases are TGTGCCAGCAGCTTAGCCCCGCTCAGCTTGGAGCAGTACTTC. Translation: CASSLAPLSLEQYF. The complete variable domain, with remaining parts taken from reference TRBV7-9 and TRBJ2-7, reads DTGVSQNPRHKITKRGQNVTFRCDPISEHNRLYWYRQTLGQGPEFLTYFQNEAQLEKSRLLSDRFSAERPKGSFSTLEIQRTEQGDSAMYLCASSLAPLSLEQYFGPGTRLTVT.

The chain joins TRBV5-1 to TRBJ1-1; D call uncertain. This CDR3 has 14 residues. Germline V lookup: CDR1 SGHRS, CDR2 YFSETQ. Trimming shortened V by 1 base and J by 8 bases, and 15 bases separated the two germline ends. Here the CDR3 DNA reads TGCGCCAGCAGCTTGTGGGTGGGCTCCCCCGAAGCTTTCTTT. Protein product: CASSLWVGSPEAFF.

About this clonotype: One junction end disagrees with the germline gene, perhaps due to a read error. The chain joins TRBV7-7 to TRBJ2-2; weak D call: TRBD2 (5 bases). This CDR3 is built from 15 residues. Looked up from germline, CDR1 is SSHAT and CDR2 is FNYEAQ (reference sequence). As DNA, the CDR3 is TGTGCTAGCAGCTCAACACTAGCGAACACCGGGGAGCTGTTTTTT. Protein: CASSSTLANTGELFF.

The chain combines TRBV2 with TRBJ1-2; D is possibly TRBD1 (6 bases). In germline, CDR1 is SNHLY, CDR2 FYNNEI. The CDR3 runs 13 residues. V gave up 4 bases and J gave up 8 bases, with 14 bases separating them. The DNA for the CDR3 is TGTGCCAGCAGTGTTACAGGGAATTTGGGCTACACCTTC. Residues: CASSVTGNLGYTF.

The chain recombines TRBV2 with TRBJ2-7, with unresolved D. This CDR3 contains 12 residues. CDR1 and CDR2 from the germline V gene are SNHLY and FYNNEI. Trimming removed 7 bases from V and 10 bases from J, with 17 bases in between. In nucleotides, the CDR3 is TGTGCCAGCAATCCCTGGGCAGGCGAACAGTACTTC. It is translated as CASNPWAGEQYF.

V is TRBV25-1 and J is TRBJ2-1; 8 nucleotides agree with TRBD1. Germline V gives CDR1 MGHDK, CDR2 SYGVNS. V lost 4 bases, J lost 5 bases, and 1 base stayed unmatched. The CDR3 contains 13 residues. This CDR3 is CASSGTGNNEQFF. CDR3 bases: TGTGCCAGCAGTGGGACAGGGAACAATGAGCAGTTCTTC.

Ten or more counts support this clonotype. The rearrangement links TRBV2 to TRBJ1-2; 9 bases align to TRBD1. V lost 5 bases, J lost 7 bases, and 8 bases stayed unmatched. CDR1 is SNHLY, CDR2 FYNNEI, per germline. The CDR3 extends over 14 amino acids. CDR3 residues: CASSLQGALSGYTF. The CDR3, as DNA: TGTGCCAGCAGTCTACAGGGGGCCCTCTCTGGCTACACCTTC.

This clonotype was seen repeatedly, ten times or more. The CDR3 DNA reads as TGTGCCACCAGTGATCCATCTAGCGTGATGCCTGGTAAATACAATGAGCAGTTCTTC. It yields the protein CATSDPSSVMPGKYNEQFF. This chain links TRBV24-1 with TRBJ2-1; D possibly corresponds to TRBD2 (6 bases). V lost 3 bases and J 4 bases, leaving 24 bases between the germline ends. The germline V gene has CDR1 KGHDR and CDR2 SFDVKD. The CDR3 totals 19 residues.

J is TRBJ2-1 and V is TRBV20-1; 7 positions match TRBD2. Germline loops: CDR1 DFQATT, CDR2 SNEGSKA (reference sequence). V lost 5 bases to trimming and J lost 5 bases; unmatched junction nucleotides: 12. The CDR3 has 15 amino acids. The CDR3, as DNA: TGCAGTGCTCACCGGGACTACCAGGTCGACAATGAGCAGTTCTTC. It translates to CSAHRDYQVDNEQFF.

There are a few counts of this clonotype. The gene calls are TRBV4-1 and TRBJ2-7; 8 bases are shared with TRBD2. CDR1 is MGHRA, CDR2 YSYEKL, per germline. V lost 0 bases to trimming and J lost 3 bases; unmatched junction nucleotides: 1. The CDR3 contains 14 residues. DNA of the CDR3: TGCGCCAGCAGCCAAGATCGGGGGGGCTACGAGCAGTACTTC. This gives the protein CASSQDRGGYEQYF.

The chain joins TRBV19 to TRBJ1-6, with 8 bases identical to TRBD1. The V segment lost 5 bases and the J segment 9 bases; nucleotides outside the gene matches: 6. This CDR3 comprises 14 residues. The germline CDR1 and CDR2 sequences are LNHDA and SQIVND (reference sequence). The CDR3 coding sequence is TGTGCCAGTAGTGAAGGACAGGGAGGTTCACCCCTCCACTTT. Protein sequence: CASSEGQGGSPLHF.

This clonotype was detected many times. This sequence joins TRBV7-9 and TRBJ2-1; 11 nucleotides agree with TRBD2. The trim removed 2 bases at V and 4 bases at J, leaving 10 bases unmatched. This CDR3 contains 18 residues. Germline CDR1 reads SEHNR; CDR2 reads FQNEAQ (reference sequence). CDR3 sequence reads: CASSLRAGSGRGYNEQFF. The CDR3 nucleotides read TGTGCCAGCAGCTTACGTGCAGGTAGCGGGAGGGGATACAATGAGCAGTTCTTC.